This T cell receptor (beta chain) was sequenced during a study of cytomegalovirus exposure and HLA in healthy donors. From germline, CDR1 is MDHEN and CDR2 SYDVKM. Losses at the gene ends were 5 bases for V and 0 bases for J; bases not matched to a gene: 6. This CDR3 region has 16 residues. The study ran its PCR with 60 Vbeta and 13 Jbeta primers. The table came from immunoSEQ multiplex PCR; TCRdb's copy has only in-frame clones and leaves some out. Of 100,000 to 150,000 clones listed, over 70% are singletons. The chain couples TRBV28 to TRBJ2-1; 8 positions agree with TRBD1. This receptor was taken from a woman aged 50 to 60 in good health and CMV-seronegative. Sequenced: PBMCs. CDR3 sequence reads: CASSAYRGSSYNEQFF. The CDR3 nucleotides read TGTGCCAGCAGTGCCTACAGGGGGAGCTCCTACAATGAGCAGTTCTTC.